This entry features one T cell receptor (beta chain) sequence. What it recognizes is unknown. Per germline, CDR1 KGHSH and CDR2 LQKENI. The CDR3 length is 14 residues. The V segment lost 3 bases and the J segment 6 bases; nucleotides outside the gene matches: 6. This sample was taken from a study of siplizumab effects on memory and regulatory T cells. Method: immunoSEQ multiplex PCR; TCRdb's copy keeps in-frame clones and lacks some. The top ten clones hold 0.75% of a sample with approximately 100,000 clones, around 92% of them seen once. Findings and limits, study-wide: The mean Treg-derived percentage of mappable alloreactive CD4+ clones was 55% to 80% with siplizumab compared with about 27% in controls.

The TCR sequence derives from a human donor in good health. The rearrangement uses TRBV18 and TRBJ2-7; 9 bases map to TRBD1. Sequencing input: Tregs sorted from blood. CDR3 in DNA: TGTGCCAGCTCACCCGGGACAGGGATCGTCGAGCAGTACTTC. Translated: CASSPGTGIVEQYF.